This T cell receptor beta chain is drawn from a study of Ad26.COV2.S vaccination and SARS-CoV-2 variants. About this clone: What it binds is not known.

Germline CDR1 SGHRS, CDR2 YFSETQ. The CDR3 loop spans 16 amino acids. With 4 bases removed from V and 0 bases from J, the gap between germline ends came to 15 bases. As to treatment: 15 to 20 received Ad26.COV2.S at low or high dose, single or two shots; about 5 received placebo; per-sample allocation not given. Sample collection was performed on day 63 after the first vaccine or placebo injection. General study findings and limits: Estimates derived from TCR breadth and depth analyses may have underestimated total T cell responses.

Generated by immunoSEQ multiplex PCR, the TCRdb table keeps only in-frame clones and is missing some. The sample contains about 680,000 clones, roughly 90% of which appear only once. The starting material was peripheral blood, obtained in a trial of Ad26.COV2.S vaccine versus placebo. The origin of this receptor is a person between 18 and 59 years old who received the Ad26.COV2.S COVID-19 vaccine or a placebo. The genes are TRBV5-1 and TRBJ2-3; no firm D call. The CDR3 is CASSPPATSSTDTQYF. CDR3 DNA: TGCGCCAGCAGCCCACCGGCGACTTCTAGCACAGATACGCAGTATTTT.